This TCR beta chain appears in the sequencing data of a study of blood T cell repertoires in COVID-19. Study summary: Donors in the United States, Italy and Spain gave samples during acute or convalescent COVID-19. Nucleic acid was either cDNA or gDNA, and it came from T cells, B-cell-depleted T cells, or PBMCs.

CDR3 length: 22 residues. The V and J ends lost 0 bases and 2 bases, in that order; junction bases with no gene match: 23. Germline V gene sequence: CDR1 SQVTM, CDR2 ANQGSEA. Source study methods: Amplified reference gene primers provided the basis for estimating nucleated cell counts. Assay: immunoSEQ multiplex PCR; the TCRdb copy retains only in-frame clones and omits some. V and J calls and clone size are given by that table; D and trimming were obtained from the DNA. Among 150,000 to 200,000 clones listed, approximately 83% were seen once. The V and J genes are TRBV29-1 and TRBJ2-1, with 9 nucleotides matching TRBD2. The specimen was peripheral blood. This clonotype was obtained from a man aged 55 to 70 with acute or convalescent COVID-19. The CDR3 reads CSVEDIWGGIRSGRETYNEQFF. Written as DNA, the CDR3 is TGCAGCGTTGAAGATATATGGGGAGGGATCCGTAGCGGGAGAGAGACCTACAATGAGCAGTTCTTC.